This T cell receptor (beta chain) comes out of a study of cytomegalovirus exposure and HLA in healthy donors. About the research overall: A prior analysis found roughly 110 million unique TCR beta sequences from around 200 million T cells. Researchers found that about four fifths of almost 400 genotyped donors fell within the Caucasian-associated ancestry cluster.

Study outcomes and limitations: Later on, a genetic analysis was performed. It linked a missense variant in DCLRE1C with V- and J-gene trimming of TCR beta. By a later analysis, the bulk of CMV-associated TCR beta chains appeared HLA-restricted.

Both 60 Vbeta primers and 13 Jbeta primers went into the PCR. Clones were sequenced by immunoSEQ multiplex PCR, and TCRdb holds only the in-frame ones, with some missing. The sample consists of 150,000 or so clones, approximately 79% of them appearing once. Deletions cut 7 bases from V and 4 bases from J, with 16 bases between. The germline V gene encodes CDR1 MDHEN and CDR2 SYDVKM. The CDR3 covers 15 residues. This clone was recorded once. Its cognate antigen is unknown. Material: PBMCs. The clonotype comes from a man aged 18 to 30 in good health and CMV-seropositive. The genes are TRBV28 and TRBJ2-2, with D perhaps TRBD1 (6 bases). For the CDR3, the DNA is TGTGCCAGCACCACCACAGGGCGAGGCACCGGGGAGCTGTTTTTT. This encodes CASTTTGRGTGELFF.